These 31 T cell receptor beta chains were all obtained from the same sample, sequenced in a study of CD8 T cells in ankylosing spondylitis. TCRdb used MiXCR to reprocess the 5' RACE reads, holding one entry per CDR3 protein. The sample lists some 140,000 distinct CDR3 sequences; about 7% were seen once. Input material: blood, either unsorted or a sorted T cell fraction (not recorded which). The receptor set was obtained from a female donor with ankylosing spondylitis or in good health (not recorded which).

This clonotype was recorded at least ten times. This sequence joins TRBV4-2 and TRBJ2-3, with 8 bases fitting TRBD2. Germline V lookup: CDR1 LGHNA, CDR2 YNFKEQ. The V segment lost 1 base and the J segment 3 bases; nucleotides outside the gene matches: 6. This CDR3 is built from 16 residues. This CDR3 is CASSQVERGPTDTQYF. CDR3 nucleotides: TGTGCCAGCAGCCAAGTGGAGCGGGGGCCAACAGATACGCAGTATTTT.

This clonotype was seen ten or more times. J is TRBJ2-3 and V is TRBV6-2 or TRBV6-3; D might be TRBD2 (7 bases). V was trimmed by 6 bases and J by 3 bases, leaving 22 bases between them. Germline CDR1 MNHEY, CDR2 SVGEGT. The CDR3 is 17 residues long. The CDR3: CASSHITGGGATDTQYF. The CDR3 nucleotides are TGTGCCAGCAGCCACATTACCGGCGGGGGCGCGACAGATACGCAGTATTTT.

This rearrangement joins TRBV7-8 to TRBJ1-1, with D perhaps TRBD1 (6 bases). This CDR3 contains 12 residues. Germline V lookup: CDR1 SGHVS, CDR2 FQNEAQ. V lost 3 bases and J lost 8, with 10 bases in between. The CDR3 sequence: CASSFTQGEAFF. CDR3 coding DNA: TGTGCCAGCAGCTTTACACAGGGCGAAGCTTTCTTT.

This clonotype was observed many times. The rearrangement uses TRBV9 and TRBJ2-7; 9 positions agree with TRBD1. The V segment lost 0 bases and the J segment 2 bases; nucleotides outside the gene matches: 3. CDR3 size: 15 residues. From germline, CDR1 is SGDLS and CDR2 YYNGEE. The CDR3 coding sequence is TGTGCCAGCAGCGTAGGGGGGACAGGGACCTACGAGCAGTACTTC. As protein: CASSVGGTGTYEQYF.

This clonotype came up many times. The chain carries TRBV27 and TRBJ1-6; 8 bases align to TRBD1. Trimming removed 6 bases from V and 7 bases from J; junction bases left unmatched: 8. This CDR3 has 15 amino acids. The germline V gene has CDR1 MNHEY and CDR2 SMNVEV (reference sequence). The DNA of the CDR3 is TGTGCCAGCAGCCCGGACAGGGCGACGAATTCACCCCTCCACTTT. Protein: CASSPDRATNSPLHF.

This clonotype was counted ten times or more. The chain carries TRBV20-1 and TRBJ2-3, with 7 bases aligning to TRBD2. Unmatched junction bases numbered 10, after V lost 2 bases and J lost 2 bases. CDR1 and CDR2 (germline): DFQATT, SNEGSKA (reference sequence). This CDR3 comprises 16 residues. CDR3 protein: CSARHPTGGSTDTQYF. The CDR3, as DNA: TGCAGTGCTAGACACCCAACGGGGGGATCCACAGATACGCAGTATTTT.

In its sample, this clonotype was seen a few times. CDR3 in DNA: TGCGCCAGCAGCTTGGTTAACGCGAACACCGGGGAGCTGTTTTTT. It encodes CASSLVNANTGELFF. This sequence joins TRBV5-1 and TRBJ2-2, with D unresolved. The CDR3 has 15 residues. Trimming took 0 bases from V and 0 from J, leaving 6 bases between them. Germline V gives CDR1 SGHRS, CDR2 YFSETQ.

This clonotype was seen at least ten times. The gene calls are TRBV6-2 or TRBV6-3 and TRBJ1-2; D unresolved. The CDR3 extends over 13 amino acids. CDR1 and CDR2 (germline): MNHEY, SVGEGT. With 8 bases removed from V and 4 bases from J, the gap between germline ends came to 14 bases. The CDR3 sequence: CASRDTAFYGYTF. The CDR3 nucleotides read TGTGCCAGCCGTGACACCGCCTTCTATGGCTACACCTTC.

This clonotype appeared many times. The gene calls are TRBV12-3 or TRBV12-4 and TRBJ2-3; tentatively, D is TRBD1 (7 bases). This CDR3 contains 14 residues. Trimming took 3 bases from V and 5 from J, leaving 12 bases between them. The chain's CDR3 is CASSFAGGRDTQYF. CDR3 DNA: TGTGCCAGCAGTTTTGCAGGGGGGCGAGATACGCAGTATTTT.

This clonotype was counted many times. The chain recombines TRBV5-1 with TRBJ1-1; unclear D gene. V lost 4 bases and J lost 2, with 15 bases in between. Germline values: CDR1 SGHRS, CDR2 YFSETQ. The CDR3 totals 15 residues. The CDR3 DNA follows: TGCGCCAGCAGCCCGAGGGTTGGTGGAAACACTGAAGCTTTCTTT. It encodes CASSPRVGGNTEAFF.

At least ten counts were recorded for this clonotype. V is TRBV6-5 and J is TRBJ2-3, with 11 positions matching TRBD2. V was clipped by 4 bases and J by 5 bases; unmatched bases: 2. This CDR3 contains 14 residues. Germline lookup yields CDR1 MNHEY and CDR2 SVGAGI. The CDR3 bases are TGTGCCAGCAGTTTAGCGGGGGGGAAAGATACGCAGTATTTT. Translating it yields CASSLAGGKDTQYF.

This clonotype has a count of ten or more. This chain connects TRBV20-1 to TRBJ2-7; D remains unclear. The length of the CDR3 is 11 residues. Germline V gives CDR1 DFQATT, CDR2 SNEGSKA (reference sequence). V lost 1 base and J 7 bases, leaving 8 bases between the germline ends. CDR3: CSARALREQYF. The CDR3 region has the DNA TGCAGTGCTAGAGCGCTGAGGGAGCAGTACTTC.

This clonotype was picked up many times. This chain links TRBV10-3 with TRBJ2-1; no clear D gene. The ends were cut back, 0 bases at V and 7 bases at J, with 4 bases in the middle. Germline V gives CDR1 ENHRY, CDR2 SYGVKD. This CDR3 has 12 residues. The CDR3 DNA reads as TGTGCCATCAGTGAGTCAAAAAATGAGCAGTTCTTC. This encodes CAISESKNEQFF.

This clonotype was observed at least ten times. The rearrangement links TRBV29-1 to TRBJ1-4; 8 nucleotides align to TRBD1. CDR1 is SQVTM, CDR2 ANQGSEA, per germline. This CDR3 has 14 residues. J lost 2 bases, V lost 7 bases, and 6 bases had no gene match. The chain's CDR3 is CSAVQGATNEKLFF. CDR3 coding DNA: TGCAGCGCCGTCCAGGGGGCGACTAATGAAAAACTGTTTTTT.

The chain is built from TRBV3-1 and TRBJ2-1; 7 bases are shared with TRBD2. V shed 3 bases and J 0 bases; nucleotides not matched to a gene: 8. CDR1 LGHDT and CDR2 YNNKEL come from the germline V gene (reference sequence). The CDR3 sequence is 17 residues long. CDR3 sequence: CASSQLAGGSSYNEQFF. DNA of the CDR3: TGTGCCAGCAGCCAGCTCGCGGGCGGGAGCTCCTACAATGAGCAGTTCTTC.

This clonotype has at least ten counts. The J gene is TRBJ1-1, the V gene TRBV5-1; D perhaps matches TRBD1 (5 bases). The CDR3 contains 14 residues. Germline V gene data show CDR1 as SGHRS and CDR2 as YFSETQ. V lost 6 bases and J 6 bases, leaving 18 bases between the germline ends. CDR3 in amino acids: CASNTRPGVPEAFF. Here the CDR3 DNA reads TGCGCCAGCAACACCCGACCGGGGGTCCCTGAAGCTTTCTTT. The full variable domain, its missing parts supplied by reference TRBV5-1 and TRBJ1-1, is KAGVTQTPRYLIKTRGQQVTLSCSPISGHRSVSWYQQTPGQGLQFLFEYFSETQRNKGNFPGRFSGRQFSNSRSEMNVSTLELGDSALYLCASNTRPGVPEAFFGQGTRLTVV.

This clonotype was observed a few times. This sequence joins TRBV18 and TRBJ1-1; TRBD1 agrees at 9 bases. There are 13 residues in the CDR3. Germline assignment: CDR1 KGHSH and CDR2 LQKENI. V gave up 6 bases and J gave up 4 bases; unmatched junction bases: 3. In DNA form, the CDR3 reads TGTGCCAGCTCCTGGGACAGGGCCACTGAAGCTTTCTTT. This codes for CASSWDRATEAFF.

CDR3 in DNA: TGTGCCAGCAAAAAATGGGGACAGGGGGCAAACGAAGCTTTCTTT. Encoded protein: CASKKWGQGANEAFF. The chain uses TRBV25-1 and TRBJ1-1, with 12 positions matching TRBD1. The CDR3 totals 15 residues. CDR1 and CDR2 from the germline V gene are MGHDK and SYGVNS. With V trimmed by 7 bases and J by 8 bases, 11 bases remained unmatched. Full variable domain (rest looked up from reference TRBV25-1 and TRBJ1-1): EADIYQTPRYLVIGTGKKITLECSQTMGHDKMYWYQQDPGMELHLIHYSYGVNSTEKGDLSSESTVSRIRTEHFPLTLESARPSHTSQYLCASKKWGQGANEAFFGQGTRLTVV.

Many counts were recorded for this clonotype. The gene calls are TRBV6-5 and TRBJ2-5; TRBD1 agrees at 7 bases. V was pared by 0 bases and J by 0 bases, with 4 bases of the junction left unmatched. The CDR3 spans 16 residues. The V gene's germline CDR1 is MNHEY and CDR2 SVGAGI. CDR3 coding DNA: TGTGCCAGCAGTTACTCAGGGACAGCGTACCAAGAGACCCAGTACTTC. As protein: CASSYSGTAYQETQYF.

CDR3 coding DNA: TGTGCCAGCAGCGCGCGGACGCCCGAGCGGGTTGGAAAACTGTTTTTT. It encodes CASSARTPERVGKLFF. The chain is built from TRBV6-5 and TRBJ1-4; the D is unclear. This CDR3 has 16 residues. The V gene's germline CDR1 is MNHEY and CDR2 SVGAGI. The ends were cut back, 6 bases at V and 10 bases at J, with 24 bases in the middle.

This clonotype was counted a few times. The chain employs TRBV12-3 or TRBV12-4 and TRBJ1-4; 7 nucleotides line up with TRBD1. V shed 0 bases, J shed 5 bases, and the junction held 0 bases outside the gene matches. There are 14 residues in the CDR3. The CDR3 spells CASSLATGNEKLFF. DNA of the CDR3: TGTGCCAGCAGTTTAGCGACAGGGAATGAAAAACTGTTTTTT.

This clonotype was counted at least ten times. The genes are TRBV12-3 or TRBV12-4 and TRBJ2-3; 13 bases line up with TRBD2. Unmatched junction bases numbered 5, after V lost 4 bases and J lost 4 bases. The CDR3 runs 16 residues. CDR3 amino acids: CASSSWTSGGADTQYF. CDR3 bases: TGTGCCAGCAGTTCCTGGACTAGCGGGGGCGCAGATACGCAGTATTTT.

This clonotype was picked up many times. The gene calls are TRBV13 and TRBJ1-2; no definite D call. The CDR3 contains 14 residues. Trimming left V 3 bases short and J 5 bases short, with 13 bases between. CDR1 PRHDT and CDR2 FYEKMQ come from the germline V gene (reference sequence). The CDR3 nucleotides are TGTGCCAGCAGCTTGGGCACAGTATCATATGGCTACACCTTC. Translation: CASSLGTVSYGYTF. The entire variable domain, with the rest obtained from reference TRBV13 and TRBJ1-2, is as follows: AAGVIQSPRHLIKEKRETATLKCYPIPRHDTVYWYQQGPGQDPQFLISFYEKMQSDKGSIPDRFSAQQFSDYHSELNMSSLELGDSALYFCASSLGTVSYGYTFGSGTRLTVV.

This clonotype has a count of ten or more. The gene calls are TRBV7-2 and TRBJ1-4; no firm D call. Trimming took 6 bases from V and 8 from J, leaving 19 bases between them. This CDR3 is built from 15 residues. CDR1 and CDR2 (germline): SGHTA, FQGNSA. The CDR3 coding sequence is TGTGCCAGCAGAGACGAAGACTTAGTGGGGGAAAAACTGTTTTTT. Translation: CASRDEDLVGEKLFF.

Note on this clonotype: This may be a read error: a much more frequent sequence differs by one nucleotide. The rearrangement uses TRBV2 and TRBJ2-2; D call uncertain. Germline CDR1 reads SNHLY; CDR2 reads FYNNEI. This CDR3 contains 14 residues. The CDR3: CTSRVGPLGGELFF. In nucleotides, the CDR3 is TGTACCAGCAGAGTCGGACCCTTGGGCGGGGAGCTGTTTTTT.

Many counts were recorded for this clonotype. The V gene is TRBV20-1, the J gene TRBJ2-5, with 7 bases lining up with TRBD1. The CDR3 spans 15 residues. Trimming took 3 bases from V and 5 from J; bases not matched to a gene: 12. CDR1 and CDR2 from the germline V gene are DFQATT and SNEGSKA (reference sequence). The CDR3 region is CSASIDRVVLETQYF. In nucleotides, the CDR3 is TGCAGTGCTAGTATCGACAGGGTGGTTTTGGAGACCCAGTACTTC.

The table lists this clonotype with many counts. This chain uses TRBV5-1 with TRBJ2-2, with unresolved D. Germline V CDR1 and CDR2: SGHRS, YFSETQ. Trimming took off 1 base at V and 2 bases at J, with 9 bases between the two ends. The CDR3 contains 15 residues. CDR3 residues: CASSLSSPNTGELFF. Here the CDR3 DNA reads TGCGCCAGCAGCTTGTCCAGCCCCAACACCGGGGAGCTGTTTTTT. The full variable domain, completed using reference TRBV5-1 and TRBJ2-2, is KAGVTQTPRYLIKTRGQQVTLSCSPISGHRSVSWYQQTPGQGLQFLFEYFSETQRNKGNFPGRFSGRQFSNSRSEMNVSTLELGDSALYLCASSLSSPNTGELFFGEGSRLTVL.

V gene TRBV30 combines with J gene TRBJ2-3; TRBD2 aligns across 10 bases. CDR3 length: 14 residues. Trimming took 2 bases from V and 1 from J; bases not matched to a gene: 0. CDR1 and CDR2 from the germline V gene are GTSNPN and SVGIG (reference sequence). DNA for the CDR3: TGTGCCTGGAGTAGCGGGGGGGGCACAGATACGCAGTATTTT. Protein: CAWSSGGGTDTQYF.

There are many counts of this clonotype. This rearrangement joins TRBV4-3 to TRBJ2-7, with 12 positions matching TRBD2. Germline V gives CDR1 LGHNA, CDR2 YSLEER. Losses at the gene ends were 0 bases for V and 6 bases for J; bases not matched to a gene: 6. The CDR3 contains 16 residues. This chain's CDR3 is CASSQDPSGGAGEQYF. In DNA form, the CDR3 reads TGCGCCAGCAGCCAAGACCCTAGCGGGGGGGCGGGCGAGCAGTACTTC.

This clonotype has more than one count but fewer than ten. Here the CDR3 DNA reads TGCAGCGTTGAGGGTTATGGCTCCTACGAGCAGTACTTC. It yields the protein CSVEGYGSYEQYF. The chain combines TRBV29-1 with TRBJ2-7, with no clear D. V lost 3 bases and J 0 bases, leaving 9 bases between the germline ends. Germline CDR1 and CDR2: SQVTM and ANQGSEA. The CDR3 covers 13 residues.

This clonotype has a handful of counts. V and J are TRBV3-1 and TRBJ2-5; 9 positions match TRBD1. Germline values: CDR1 LGHDT, CDR2 YNNKEL (reference sequence). The junction had 5 bases not matched to a gene; V was cut back by 5 bases and J by 4 bases. This CDR3 has 14 residues. CDR3 loop: CASSWTGDRETQYF. The CDR3 DNA reads as TGTGCCAGCAGCTGGACAGGGGATCGAGAGACCCAGTACTTC.